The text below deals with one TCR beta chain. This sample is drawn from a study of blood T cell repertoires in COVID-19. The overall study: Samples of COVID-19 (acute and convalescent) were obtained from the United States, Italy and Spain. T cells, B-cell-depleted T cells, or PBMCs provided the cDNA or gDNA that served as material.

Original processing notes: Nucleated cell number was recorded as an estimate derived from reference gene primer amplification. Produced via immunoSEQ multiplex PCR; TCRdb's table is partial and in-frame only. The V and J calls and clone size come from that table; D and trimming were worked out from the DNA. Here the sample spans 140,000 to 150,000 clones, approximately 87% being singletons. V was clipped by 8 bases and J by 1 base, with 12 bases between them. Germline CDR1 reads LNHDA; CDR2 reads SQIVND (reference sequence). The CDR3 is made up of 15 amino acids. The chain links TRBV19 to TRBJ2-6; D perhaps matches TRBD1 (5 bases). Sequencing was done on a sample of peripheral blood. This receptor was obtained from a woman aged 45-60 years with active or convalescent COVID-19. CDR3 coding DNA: TGTGCCAGTGCTAAGGGGTTTTCTGGGGCCAACGTCCTGACTTTC. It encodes CASAKGFSGANVLTF.